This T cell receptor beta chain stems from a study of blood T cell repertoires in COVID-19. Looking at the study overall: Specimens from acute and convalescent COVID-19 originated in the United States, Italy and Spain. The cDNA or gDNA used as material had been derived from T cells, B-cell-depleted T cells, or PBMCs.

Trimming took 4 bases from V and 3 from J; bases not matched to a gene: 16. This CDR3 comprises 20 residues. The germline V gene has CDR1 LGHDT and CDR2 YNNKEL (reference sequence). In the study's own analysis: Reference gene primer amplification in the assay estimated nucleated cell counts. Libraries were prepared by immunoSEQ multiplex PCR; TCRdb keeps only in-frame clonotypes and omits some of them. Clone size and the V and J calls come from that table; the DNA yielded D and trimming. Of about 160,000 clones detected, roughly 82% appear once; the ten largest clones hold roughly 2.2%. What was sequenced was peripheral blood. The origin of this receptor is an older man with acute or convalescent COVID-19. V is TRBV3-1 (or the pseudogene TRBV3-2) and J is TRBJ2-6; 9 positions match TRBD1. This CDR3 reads CASSPGTGSLFAFGANVLTF. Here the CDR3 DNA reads TGTGCCAGCAGCCCCGGGACAGGGAGTTTATTCGCCTTTGGGGCCAACGTCCTGACTTTC.